This TCR beta chain was found in a study of cytomegalovirus exposure and HLA in healthy donors. Germline lookup yields CDR1 LNHNV and CDR2 YYDKDF (reference sequence). The V gene end was trimmed by 4 bases and the J gene end by 7 bases; junction bases not matched to a gene: 12. The CDR3 consists of 16 residues. Primers: 60 Vbeta forward and 13 Jbeta reverse. Profiled with immunoSEQ multiplex PCR; TCRdb holds only in-frame clones, not every one. The sample includes roughly 180,000 clones, 70% to 80% of them seen just once. General study findings and limits: The authors reported that TCR beta sequences could predict HLA-A and HLA-B alleles. These predictions were accurate for most subjects in the first cohort.

Comments on this clone: The antigen is not known.

This sequence was found in a man aged 18 to 29 in good health and CMV-seronegative. Material for sequencing was PBMCs. The J gene is TRBJ2-2, the V gene TRBV15, with 7 bases identical to TRBD1. The CDR3 loop reads CATSNAGTAIYGELFF. For the CDR3, the DNA is TGTGCCACCAGCAACGCCGGGACAGCGATTTACGGGGAGCTGTTTTTT.